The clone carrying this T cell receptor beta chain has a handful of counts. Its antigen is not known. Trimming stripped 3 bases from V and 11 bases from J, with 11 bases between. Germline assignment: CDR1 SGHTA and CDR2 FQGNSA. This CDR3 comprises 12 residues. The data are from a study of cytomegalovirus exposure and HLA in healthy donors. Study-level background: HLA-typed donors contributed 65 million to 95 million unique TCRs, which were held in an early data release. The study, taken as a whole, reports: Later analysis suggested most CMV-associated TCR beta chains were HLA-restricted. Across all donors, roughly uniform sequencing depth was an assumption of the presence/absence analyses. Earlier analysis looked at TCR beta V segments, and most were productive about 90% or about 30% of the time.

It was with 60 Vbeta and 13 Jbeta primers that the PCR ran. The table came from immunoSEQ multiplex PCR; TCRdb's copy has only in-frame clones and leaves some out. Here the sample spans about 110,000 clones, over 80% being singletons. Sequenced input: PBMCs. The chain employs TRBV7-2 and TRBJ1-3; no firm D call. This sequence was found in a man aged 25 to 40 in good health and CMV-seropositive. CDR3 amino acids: CASSFSANAIYF. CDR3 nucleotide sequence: TGTGCCAGCAGCTTTTCCGCGAACGCCATATATTTT. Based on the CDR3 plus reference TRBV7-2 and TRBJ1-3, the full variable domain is GAGVSQSPSNKVTEKGKDVELRCDPISGHTALYWYRQSLGQGLEFLIYFQGNSAPDKSGLPSDRFSAERTGGSVSTLTIQRTQQEDSAVYLCASSFSANAIYFGEGSWLTVV.